This TCR beta chain was found in a study of CD8+CD57+ T cells in acquired aplastic anemia. The length of the CDR3 is 11 residues. V lost 6 bases and J lost 5, with 7 bases in between. Per germline, CDR1 ENHRY and CDR2 SYGVKD. It was genomic DNA that served as the template for profiling TCR beta VDJ and CDR3. TCRdb ran MiXCR on the reads and lists one entry per CDR3 protein. The sample carries approximately 80,000 distinct CDR3 sequences, 70% recorded once. Sequencing involved patients with CD8+CD57+ cell expansion previously shown by flow cytometry. The specimen sequenced was sorted CD4+, CD8+, or CD8+CD57+ T cells (not recorded which) from PBMCs. This chain joins TRBV10-3 and TRBJ1-1; D gene unclear. The source of this sequence is a human donor with aplastic anemia. CDR3 nucleotides: TGTGCCATCAGGGAAGGGACTGAAGCTTTCTTT. Its protein product is CAIREGTEAFF.